This TCR beta chain originates from a study of blood T cell repertoires in COVID-19 (dated by TCRdb to 2020 to 2022). About the study as a whole: Samples covering the acute and convalescent phases of COVID-19 were provided by collaborators in the United States, Italy and Spain. The material from the prospective study consisted of cDNA or gDNA derived from T cells, B-cell-depleted T cells, or PBMCs. Subjects who had been exposed to COVID-19, were actively infected with it, or had recovered from it provided the deeply sampled blood TCRbeta repertoires that made up the dataset. The repertoires were released in a freely available public database intended as a resource for research on the immune response to SARS-CoV-2. The samples were drawn from two sources: the first 160 participants of the ongoing ImmuneRACE study, and 1,000 to 1,500 subjects contributed by 6 global collaborators. The sample metadata nearly always contained a de-identified subject ID, COVID-19 status, age in years and sex. Where HLA class I and class II types were available, the types were taken from metadata supplied by the sample provider, not from assay-based typing.

Results the study describes overall, beyond this receptor: The amount of clinical and demographic metadata varied by source and participant and was provided uncurated.

Enrolling through a virtual design, the prospective study's participants ranged in age from roughly 18 to 89 years and lived across around 25 United States geographic areas. In the prospective study, participants were assigned to cohorts based on the clinical history participants reported in a screening survey and a study questionnaire. Recovered participants in ImmuneRACE Cohort 3 were defined by two consecutive negative NP/OP PCR tests, clearance by a healthcare professional, or resolution of symptoms. In the prospective study, mobile phlebotomists collected whole blood, serum and a nasopharyngeal or oropharyngeal swab from each participant. Participants in the prospective study had the option to provide additional blood draws and questionnaires over a roughly two-month period. Before DNA extraction, blood samples from the prospective study were shipped at room temperature or frozen. The immunoSEQ Assay, a bias-controlled multiplex PCR, was used to amplify TCRbeta CDR3 regions from genomic DNA. Turning to the authors' computational methods: Nucleated cell counts per sample were estimated from amplification of reference gene primers within the assay. To quantify the absolute abundance of each unique TCRbeta CDR3 rearrangement, sequence reads were collapsed and filtered. For each sample, productive Simpson clonality was calculated as the square root of Simpson's diversity index over productive rearrangements. The immuneACCESS repertoire file appears here via TCRdb, limited to in-frame rearrangements. These files lack a portion of the clones; in checked studies, under half of the deficit traces to unresolved V genes, and the cause of the others is not known. V and J calls and clone size are copied from that table; D and trimming were computed from the DNA. The sample includes about 310,000 clones, with around nine tenths observed a single time. Over 8.5% of the sample rests with the top ten.

With regard to this clone: The antigen this receptor binds is unknown. Base qualities are not recorded, but no much larger clone differs from it by a single base.

Source material: PBMCs or T cells enriched from blood (not recorded which). This receptor was taken from a woman in her thirties who had recovered from COVID-19.

The sequence in DNA is TGTGCCAGCAGCTCACTCACCGACCAGGAGGCTGAAGCTTTCTTT. Its coded protein is CASSSLTDQEAEAFF. The sequence joins TRBV5-4 to TRBJ1-1, with an unclear D gene assignment. Taken from cysteine to phenylalanine, the CDR3 has 15 residues. Solely the CDR3 DNA is kept, with 45 bases framed from the first base. V is clipped by 3 bases and J by 6 bases, and the sequence between their germline boundaries is 18 bases long. From the germline V gene (reference sequence), CDR1 is SGHNT and CDR2 is YYREEE.